One and the same sample provided the 6 T cell receptor beta chains below, sequenced in a study of neurological immune-mediated disorders. TCRdb independently ran MiXCR on the 5' RACE reads; one entry per CDR3 protein. The table lists approximately 65,000 distinct CDR3 sequences, about 5.2% of them singletons. The sample consisted of PBMCs. Source of these receptors: a human donor with multiple sclerosis. The donor label of this sample is uncertain.

This clonotype was detected ten times or more. V gene TRBV6-6 combines with J gene TRBJ1-2; 10 bases align to TRBD1. V shed 5 bases, J shed 7 bases, and the junction held 4 bases outside the gene matches. CDR1 is MNHNY, CDR2 SVGAGI, per germline (reference sequence). This CDR3 region has 13 residues. CDR3 sequence reads: CASSRQGAIGYTF. CDR3 bases: TGTGCCAGCAGTAGACAGGGGGCCATTGGCTACACCTTC.

The table lists this clonotype with many counts. The chain joins TRBV27 to TRBJ1-1; D is uncertain. The CDR3 has 13 amino acids. V was shortened by 0 bases and J by 0 bases, with 2 bases between the two germline ends. Germline V lookup: CDR1 MNHEY, CDR2 SMNVEV (reference sequence). CDR3 DNA: TGTGCCAGCAGTTTATCGATGAACACTGAAGCTTTCTTT. Translating it yields CASSLSMNTEAFF.

V usage is TRBV5-1 and J usage is TRBJ1-1; TRBD1 matches at 8 bases. CDR1 is SGHRS and CDR2 is YFSETQ in the germline V gene. CDR3 length: 15 residues. V shed 0 bases and J 4 bases; nucleotides not matched to a gene: 5. The chain's CDR3 is CASSLVVGQGTEAFF. In nucleotides, the CDR3 is TGCGCCAGCAGCTTGGTGGTTGGACAGGGCACTGAAGCTTTCTTT.

This clonotype was detected many times. V gene TRBV5-1 combines with J gene TRBJ2-5, with TRBD1 identical over 10 bases. Germline lookup yields CDR1 SGHRS and CDR2 YFSETQ. Trimming took 7 bases from V and 3 from J; bases not matched to a gene: 6. CDR3 size: 14 residues. The CDR3 DNA follows: TGCGCCAGCTCCCGGGGGACAGGGGAAGAGACCCAGTACTTC. Amino acid sequence: CASSRGTGEETQYF.

This clonotype occurred many times. J is TRBJ1-2 and V is TRBV10-3; D is uncertain. The CDR3 loop spans 12 amino acids. Germline V gene lookup returns CDR1 ENHRY and CDR2 SYGVKD. V was trimmed by 6 bases and J by 3 bases, leaving 8 bases between them. Here the CDR3 reads CAIRVPDYGYTF. The DNA for the CDR3 is TGTGCCATCAGGGTCCCCGACTATGGCTACACCTTC.

This clonotype was counted many times. The genes are TRBV5-1 and TRBJ2-1; 11 bases map to TRBD1. Looked up from germline, CDR1 is SGHRS and CDR2 is YFSETQ. The J segment lost 7 bases and the V segment lost 0 bases, leaving 6 bases of the junction unmatched. The CDR3 has 16 residues. CDR3 residues: CASSLEGTGGWNEQFF. The DNA for the CDR3 is TGCGCCAGCAGCTTGGAAGGGACAGGGGGTTGGAATGAGCAGTTCTTC.